Listed here are 23 T cell receptor beta chains from one sample, sequenced in a study of shared clonotypes between healthy human individuals (dated by TCRdb to 2020 to 2022). Library prep was done by the immunoSEQ multiplex PCR assay. TCRdb retrieved this table from immuneACCESS and kept in-frame rearrangements only. Not all clones are present; in checked studies, unresolved V genes account for under half, and no reason is known for the remainder. The sample records about 2.2 million clones, roughly 95% of which are singletons. The ten largest account for more than 1.5% of the sample. For the CD8 naive samples, CD45RO-negative cells were positively selected for CCR7, yielding a CD45RA+CCR7+ population from which TemRA cells were excluded. The sample was naive CD8+ T cells from PBMCs. Read against the paper, the sample's cell subset or site label means: CD45RA+CCR7+. These TCRs come from a man between 18 and 29 years old in good health. Some clones in this sample may be carry-over from other donors' samples.

The DNA for the CDR3 is TGTGCCAGCAGCGCTACTAGTAACATTCAGTACTTC. Translating it yields CASSATSNIQYF. The chain recombines TRBV9 with TRBJ2-4; D perhaps matches TRBD2 (5 bases). The CDR3 totals 12 residues. Germline V lookup: CDR1 SGDLS, CDR2 YYNGEE. V was shortened by 3 bases and J by 7 bases, with 8 bases between the two germline ends.

The V and J genes are TRBV28 and TRBJ1-2, with 7 nucleotides matching TRBD1. V shed 5 bases, J shed 4 bases, and the junction held 16 bases outside the gene matches. Germline values: CDR1 MDHEN, CDR2 SYDVKM. CDR3 length: 17 residues. The CDR3 coding sequence is TGTGCCAGCAGTCCCCATTTACAAGGACAGGTTAGCTATGGCTACACCTTC. Protein product: CASSPHLQGQVSYGYTF.

The chain employs TRBV27 and TRBJ1-4, with D perhaps TRBD1 (5 bases). From germline, CDR1 is MNHEY and CDR2 SMNVEV (reference sequence). The CDR3 spans 15 residues. V shed 2 bases and J shed 3 bases, with 10 bases lying between them. CDR3 protein: CASSLGGYANEKLFF. Written as DNA, the CDR3 is TGTGCCAGCAGTTTAGGGGGGTATGCTAATGAAAAACTGTTTTTT.

The chain couples TRBV13 to TRBJ1-2; D not certain. CDR1 is PRHDT, CDR2 FYEKMQ, per germline (reference sequence). V lost 5 bases to trimming and J lost 4 bases, with 17 bases between them. The CDR3 runs 15 residues. The CDR3 bases are TGTGCCAGCAGCCCAAGGTCGGTCAAACTCTATGGCTACACCTTC. Translation gives CASSPRSVKLYGYTF.

This clone was seen only once. The chain is built from TRBV6-6 and TRBJ2-7; 7 bases line up with TRBD2. The V and J ends lost 0 bases and 6 bases, in that order; junction bases with no gene match: 5. The germline CDR1 and CDR2 sequences are MNHNY and SVGAGI (reference sequence). CDR3 length equals 14 residues. The CDR3 spells CASSYSGGPGEQYF. The CDR3 region has the DNA TGTGCCAGCAGTTACTCGGGAGGGCCGGGCGAGCAGTACTTC.

This clone was detected a few times. The chain recombines TRBV7-2 with TRBJ2-7; D remains unclear. Germline V lookup: CDR1 SGHTA, CDR2 FQGNSA. V shed 5 bases and J shed 2 bases, with 7 bases lying between them. CDR3 length: 12 residues. The CDR3 here is CASSPMAYEQYF. CDR3 nucleotides: TGTGCCAGCAGCCCAATGGCCTACGAGCAGTACTTC.

As DNA, the CDR3 is TGTGCCAGCAGCCCCCGGGGGCGGAACTATGGCTACACCTTC. Protein sequence: CASSPRGRNYGYTF. V is TRBV9 and J is TRBJ1-2; D might be TRBD1 (6 bases). From germline, CDR1 is SGDLS and CDR2 YYNGEE. V shed 4 bases and J shed 2 bases, with 12 bases lying between them. The CDR3 runs to 14 residues.

About this clone itself: This sample includes further DNA sequences coding for the same CDR3. V usage is TRBV5-1 and J usage is TRBJ2-1, with unresolved D. V was cut by 4 bases and J by 7 bases, with 9 bases left in between. The germline gives CDR1 SGHRS, CDR2 YFSETQ. The CDR3 has 12 residues. The CDR3 spells CASSLVRNEQFF. The CDR3 nucleotides read TGCGCCAGCAGCCTTGTCAGGAATGAGCAGTTCTTC.

The chain joins TRBV2 to TRBJ2-5; TRBD2 agrees at 16 bases. CDR1 and CDR2 from the germline V gene are SNHLY and FYNNEI. Trimming at V came to 5 bases and at J to 3 bases, leaving 12 bases not matched to a gene. CDR3 size: 19 residues. CDR3 protein: CASSIGTSGRADGEETQYF. The CDR3, as DNA: TGTGCCAGCAGTATAGGGACTAGCGGGAGGGCCGACGGGGAAGAGACCCAGTACTTC.

This clone has just one count. Other nucleotide sequences from this sample produce the same CDR3. The chain carries TRBV27 and TRBJ1-5; D unresolved. Germline values: CDR1 MNHEY, CDR2 SMNVEV (reference sequence). The CDR3 totals 14 residues. The ends were cut back, 4 bases at V and 1 base at J, with 8 bases in the middle. The CDR3 sequence: CASSSLGSNQPQHF. The CDR3 DNA follows: TGTGCCAGCAGTTCCCTGGGGAGCAATCAGCCCCAGCATTTT.

The J gene is TRBJ2-7, the V gene TRBV7-9; D unclear. There are 12 residues in the CDR3. Germline V gives CDR1 SEHNR, CDR2 FQNEAQ (reference sequence). V lost 9 bases to trimming and J lost 6 bases, with 15 bases between them. The CDR3 DNA sequence: TGTGCCAGTCGTGGGATTCCCTCCGAGCAGTACTTC. Its translation is CASRGIPSEQYF. Together with reference TRBV7-9 and TRBJ2-7, the CDR3 gives the full variable domain: DTGVSQNPRHKITKRGQNVTFRCDPISEHNRLYWYRQTLGQGPEFLTYFQNEAQLEKSRLLSDRFSAERPKGSFSTLEIQRTEQGDSAMYLCASRGIPSEQYFGPGTRLTVT.

This clone has more than one count but fewer than ten. The chain employs TRBV9 and TRBJ1-1; D is undetermined. The CDR3 is made up of 13 amino acids. Germline CDR1 reads SGDLS; CDR2 reads YYNGEE. V lost 3 bases and J lost 9, with 15 bases in between. The CDR3 region is CASSAGRGSQAFF. The DNA of the CDR3 is TGTGCCAGCAGCGCCGGACGTGGGAGTCAAGCTTTCTTT.

The chain combines TRBV29-1 with TRBJ2-5; D may be TRBD1 or TRBD2 (6 bases each). V dropped 4 bases and J dropped 5 bases, with 14 bases sitting between them. The CDR3 is 13 amino acids. From germline, CDR1 is SQVTM and CDR2 ANQGSEA. The CDR3 reads CSVVRGLRETQYF. The DNA of the CDR3 is TGCAGCGTTGTCCGGGGGCTTCGGGAGACCCAGTACTTC.

This sequence joins TRBV6-8 and TRBJ1-2; D remains ambiguous. This CDR3 region has 11 residues. Between the trimmed V and J ends, which lost 10 bases and 4 bases, there was a span of 10 bases. Germline-derived CDR1 and CDR2 are MNHGY and SAAAGT. The CDR3 here is CATLALYGYTF. Here the CDR3 DNA reads TGTGCCACCCTGGCCCTCTATGGCTACACCTTC.

This rearrangement joins TRBV30 to TRBJ2-7, with D perhaps matching TRBD1 (6 bases). The CDR3 sequence is 14 residues long. Germline CDR1 and CDR2: GTSNPN and SVGIG (reference sequence). The V end lost 7 bases, the J end lost 0 bases, and 16 bases lay between the germline ends. DNA for the CDR3: TGTGCCTTCCACCGGGGACAATCCTCCTACGAGCAGTACTTC. Encoded protein: CAFHRGQSSYEQYF.

This clone was recorded a few times. This sequence joins TRBV4-2 and TRBJ1-1; D is unclear. Germline CDR1 LGHNA, CDR2 YNFKEQ. V lost 1 base and J lost 1, with 10 bases in between. This CDR3 is built from 15 residues. The chain's CDR3 is CASSQAPAENTEAFF. The DNA of the CDR3 is TGTGCCAGCAGCCAAGCCCCCGCAGAGAACACTGAAGCTTTCTTT.

This clone was recorded only once. This chain connects TRBV9 to TRBJ1-2; unclear D gene. The CDR3 runs 16 residues. The germline CDR1 and CDR2 sequences are SGDLS and YYNGEE. Trimming left V 4 bases short and J 1 base short, with 17 bases between. The CDR3 nucleotides are TGTGCCAGCAGCACAAACCGGGCGGAGTTTAACTATGGCTACACCTTC. This codes for CASSTNRAEFNYGYTF. The whole variable domain, remainder taken from reference TRBV9 and TRBJ1-2, is DSGVTQTPKHLITATGQRVTLRCSPRSGDLSVYWYQQSLDQGLQFLIQYYNGEERAKGNILERFSAQQFPDLHSELNLSSLELGDSALYFCASSTNRAEFNYGYTFGSGTRLTVV.

V is TRBV2 and J is TRBJ1-1; D remains unclear. Trimming shortened V by 6 bases and J by 5 bases, and 19 bases separated the two germline ends. The germline V gene encodes CDR1 SNHLY and CDR2 FYNNEI. The CDR3 has 15 amino acids. The CDR3 DNA reads as TGTGCCAGCAGCCCCCTATTGGGTCCCGGTACTGAAGCTTTCTTT. This translates into CASSPLLGPGTEAFF.

To note about this clone: The sample has other DNA sequences that encode this CDR3 too. The rearrangement uses TRBV9 and TRBJ2-7; D remains unclear. Germline V gene lookup returns CDR1 SGDLS and CDR2 YYNGEE. This CDR3 spans 13 amino acids. The V gene lost 0 bases and the J gene lost 4 bases, with 8 bases spanning the gap. The CDR3 protein is CASSVGVGYEQYF. The DNA of the CDR3 is TGTGCCAGCAGCGTAGGTGTCGGGTACGAGCAGTACTTC.

The rearrangement uses TRBV6-1 and TRBJ1-1; D is unclear. The CDR3 totals 13 residues. The V end was cut by 7 bases, the J end by 0 bases, with 9 bases between. Per germline, CDR1 MNHNS and CDR2 SASEGT. The CDR3 is CASISRLNTEAFF. Written as DNA, the CDR3 is TGTGCCAGCATCAGTAGATTGAACACTGAAGCTTTCTTT.

The chain couples TRBV5-8 to TRBJ2-3; 11 bases align to TRBD2. The V segment lost 2 bases and the J segment 2 bases; nucleotides outside the gene matches: 7. The V gene's germline CDR1 is SGHTS and CDR2 YDEGEE. The CDR3 has 17 amino acids. The CDR3 protein is CASSFGGLAEITDTQYF. CDR3 coding DNA: TGTGCCAGCAGCTTTGGGGGACTAGCGGAGATCACAGATACGCAGTATTTT.

The V gene is TRBV6-6, the J gene TRBJ2-5; D is ambiguous. This CDR3 region has 14 residues. The V gene lost 5 bases and the J gene lost 0 bases, with 10 bases spanning the gap. Germline CDR1 is MNHNY and CDR2 is SVGAGI (reference sequence). The CDR3 loop reads CASSPWTHQETQYF. The CDR3 DNA reads as TGTGCCAGCAGTCCTTGGACCCACCAAGAGACCCAGTACTTC.

The V gene is TRBV7-8, the J gene TRBJ2-3, with 12 nucleotides matching TRBD2. The CDR3 consists of 17 residues. The germline gives CDR1 SGHVS, CDR2 FQNEAQ. V lost 5 bases and J lost 1; bases outside the gene matches: 7. Here the CDR3 DNA reads TGTGCCAGCAGCCCTGGGACTAGCGGGTCCGGCACAGATACGCAGTATTTT. Translating gives CASSPGTSGSGTDTQYF.